A single sample gave rise to the 12 T cell receptor beta chains below, sequenced in a study of blood T cells in healthy people across ages. For the second PCR, which ran for about 6 to 12 cycles, a sample-barcoded 5' primer and a J-beta primer mix were used. TCRdb reprocessed the 5' RACE reads via MiXCR and lists one record per CDR3 protein. The table has around 1.7 million distinct CDR3 sequences, 28% seen once. What was sequenced was blood. The source is a woman aged 25-40 years in good health.

This clonotype was seen ten or more times. CDR3 region: CAISEVEAGAYEQYF. The DNA of the CDR3 is TGTGCCATCAGTGAGGTGGAGGCGGGAGCATACGAGCAGTACTTC. The J gene is TRBJ2-7, the V gene TRBV10-3; TRBD2 agrees at 7 bases. The V segment lost 2 bases and the J segment 4 bases; nucleotides outside the gene matches: 8. The CDR3 consists of 15 residues. Germline-derived CDR1 and CDR2 are ENHRY and SYGVKD.

This chain uses TRBV12-3 or TRBV12-4 with TRBJ2-5, with TRBD1 matching 7 bases. The CDR3 has 13 residues. The J segment lost 7 bases and the V segment lost 6 bases, leaving 8 bases of the junction unmatched. CDR3 protein: CASSPTGSGTQYF. CDR3 nucleotides: TGTGCCAGCAGCCCGACAGGGAGCGGGACCCAGTACTTC.

At least ten counts were recorded for this clonotype. The rearrangement links TRBV15 to TRBJ2-7; 10 bases fit TRBD1. Germline V gene sequence: CDR1 LNHNV, CDR2 YYDKDF (reference sequence). V was pared by 1 base and J by 3 bases, with 0 bases of the junction left unmatched. The CDR3 extends over 14 amino acids. CDR3 amino acids: CATSRGTGGYEQYF. The CDR3 nucleotides read TGTGCCACCAGCAGAGGGACAGGGGGCTACGAGCAGTACTTC.

The chain is built from TRBV3-1 and TRBJ2-1; 8 nucleotides match TRBD2. This CDR3 spans 16 amino acids. CDR1 LGHDT and CDR2 YNNKEL come from the germline V gene (reference sequence). V lost 0 bases, J lost 5 bases, and 6 bases stayed unmatched. The CDR3 reads CASSQDESGGHNEQFF. For the CDR3, the DNA is TGTGCCAGCAGCCAAGATGAGAGCGGGGGACACAATGAGCAGTTCTTC.

This chain joins TRBV25-1 and TRBJ2-4; D gene unclear. The V end was cut by 4 bases, the J end by 0 bases, with 7 bases between. The CDR3 contains 14 residues. Per germline, CDR1 MGHDK and CDR2 SYGVNS. The CDR3 sequence is CASSAGPAKNIQYF. As DNA, the CDR3 is TGTGCCAGCAGTGCGGGCCCAGCCAAAAACATTCAGTACTTC.

The rearrangement joins TRBV10-1 to TRBJ2-3; TRBD1 agrees at 11 bases. The CDR3 is 15 residues long. Germline V gene data show CDR1 as WNHNN and CDR2 as SYGVQD (reference sequence). The V gene end was trimmed by 5 bases and the J gene end by 5 bases; junction bases not matched to a gene: 6. The CDR3 reads CASSLDRGLRDTQYF. DNA of the CDR3: TGCGCCAGCAGTTTGGACAGGGGGCTTCGAGATACGCAGTATTTT.

This chain links TRBV28 with TRBJ1-5, with 7 bases lining up with TRBD1. The CDR3 consists of 16 residues. Germline loops: CDR1 MDHEN, CDR2 SYDVKM. Trimming removed 5 bases from V and 1 base from J; junction bases left unmatched: 8. The CDR3 nucleotides read TGTGCCAGCAGTCCCCAGGGGGAGGGAAGCAATCAGCCCCAGCATTTT. Residues: CASSPQGEGSNQPQHF.

This clonotype was detected a few times. The rearrangement links TRBV10-3 to TRBJ1-2, with 9 bases identical to TRBD1. The V gene end was trimmed by 4 bases and the J gene end by 8 bases; junction bases not matched to a gene: 2. The length of the CDR3 is 12 residues. Germline assignment: CDR1 ENHRY and CDR2 SYGVKD. The CDR3 DNA sequence: TGTGCCATCAGTGGACAGGGGGGCGGCTACACCTTC. Its protein is CAISGQGGGYTF.

The rearrangement links TRBV7-2 to TRBJ2-7; 8 bases fit TRBD2. Trimming cost V 4 bases and J 2 bases; bases outside gene matches: 7. The CDR3 length is 15 residues. Germline CDR1 SGHTA, CDR2 FQGNSA. The CDR3 DNA follows: TGTGCCAGCAGCTGGTATAGCGGGGCCACCTACGAGCAGTACTTC. Encoded protein: CASSWYSGATYEQYF.

As concerns this clonotype: A read error may explain this, as a much larger clone is one base away. The gene calls are TRBV6-6 and TRBJ2-6; TRBD1 aligns across 7 bases. The germline V gene has CDR1 MNHNY and CDR2 SVGAGI (reference sequence). The CDR3 spans 16 residues. V lost 10 bases to trimming and J lost 2 bases; unmatched junction nucleotides: 11. CDR3 protein: CAIGRGSVPGANVLTF. The CDR3 DNA reads as TGTGCCATCGGCAGGGGGAGTGTCCCTGGGGCCAACGTCCTGACTTTC.

Written as DNA, the CDR3 is TGTGCCTGGAGTTCCCTAGGGTACACTGAAGCTTTCTTT. As protein: CAWSSLGYTEAFF. V usage is TRBV30 and J usage is TRBJ1-1; D gene ambiguous. This CDR3 is 13 amino acids long. CDR1 GTSNPN and CDR2 SVGIG come from the germline V gene (reference sequence). Deletions cut 2 bases from V and 3 bases from J, with 10 bases between. The whole variable domain, remainder taken from reference TRBV30 and TRBJ1-1, is SQTIHQWPATLVQPVGSPLSLECTVEGTSNPNLYWYRQAAGRGLQLLFYSVGIGQISSEVPQNLSASRPQDRQFILSSKKLLLSDSGFYLCAWSSLGYTEAFFGQGTRLTVV.

There are a few counts of this clonotype. The chain links TRBV28 to TRBJ2-1; no firm D call. CDR1 and CDR2 from the germline V gene are MDHEN and SYDVKM. The CDR3 is 16 residues long. Trimming removed 4 bases from V and 8 bases from J, with 21 bases in between. CDR3 region: CASSSVPGDWSDEQFF. The CDR3 nucleotides read TGTGCCAGCAGTTCCGTACCTGGCGACTGGAGCGATGAGCAGTTCTTC. The variable domain in full, with the rest retrieved from reference TRBV28 and TRBJ2-1, is DVKVTQSSRYLVKRTGEKVFLECVQDMDHENMFWYRQDPGLGLRLIYFSYDVKMKEKGDIPEGYSVSREKKERFSLILESASTNQTSMYLCASSSVPGDWSDEQFFGPGTRLTVL.